The clone carrying this T cell receptor (beta chain) was detected a few times. The antigen is unknown. The CDR3 loop spans 16 amino acids. Germline CDR1 is SGDLS and CDR2 is YYNGEE. V was pared by 3 bases and J by 4 bases, with 8 bases of the junction left unmatched. The data derive from a study of radiotherapy plus CTLA-4 blockade in lung cancer. Findings and caveats of the study: Following radiotherapy plus ipilimumab, tumor-derived TCR clones expanded in the blood.

Clones were read by immunoSEQ multiplex PCR, and TCRdb kept only the in-frame ones, dropping some. The sample carries about 95,000 clones, around 83% recorded once. The sequence came from a human donor with non-small cell lung cancer who had a partial response to radiotherapy plus ipilimumab. The V call is TRBV9, the J call TRBJ1-1; the match to TRBD1 covers 11 bases. This material consisted of peripheral blood, taken from a patient treated with radiotherapy plus ipilimumab. The CDR3 is CASSDRDRGGATEAFF. The CDR3 DNA sequence: TGTGCCAGCAGCGACCGGGACAGGGGGGGTGCCACTGAAGCTTTCTTT. The entire variable domain, with the rest obtained from reference TRBV9 and TRBJ1-1, is as follows: DSGVTQTPKHLITATGQRVTLRCSPRSGDLSVYWYQQSLDQGLQFLIQYYNGEERAKGNILERFSAQQFPDLHSELNLSSLELGDSALYFCASSDRDRGGATEAFFGQGTRLTVV.